Below, 10 T cell receptor beta chains from the same sample are listed, as sequenced in a study of patients and donors after allogeneic stem cell transplantation. TCRdb redid the calling of the RT-PCR reads with MiXCR, one entry per CDR3 protein. The sample holds roughly 880,000 distinct CDR3 sequences, around 17% seen once. Sequenced sample: blood, either unsorted or a sorted T cell fraction (not recorded which). These receptors all stem from a human donor who was either an allogeneic HSCT recipient or a stem cell or donor lymphocyte infusion donor (not recorded which). It is not recorded whose cells these are; they may come from a transplant donor.

This clonotype was detected a few times. The chain uses TRBV7-6 and TRBJ2-7, with 8 bases identical to TRBD2. The CDR3 contains 16 residues. The V segment lost 2 bases and the J segment 3 bases; nucleotides outside the gene matches: 9. Germline CDR1 is SGHVS and CDR2 is FNYEAQ. Written as DNA, the CDR3 is TGTGCCAGCAGCTTATCCCGGGAGGGAGCTATCTACGAGCAGTACTTC. Translation: CASSLSREGAIYEQYF.

The gene calls are TRBV3-1 and TRBJ1-2; possibly TRBD1 for D (6 bases). Germline V gene data show CDR1 as LGHDT and CDR2 as YNNKEL (reference sequence). The CDR3 length is 12 residues. Trimming shortened V by 3 bases and J by 7 bases, and 9 bases separated the two germline ends. DNA of the CDR3: TGTGCCAGCAGCCAGGGGGCGAGTGGCTACACCTTC. Translated, it gives CASSQGASGYTF.

This clonotype was seen more than once but under ten times. V gene TRBV5-1 combines with J gene TRBJ2-4; D might be TRBD1 (6 bases). Trimming cost V 0 bases and J 7 bases, with 14 bases left between them. The CDR3 extends over 15 amino acids. The V gene's germline CDR1 is SGHRS and CDR2 YFSETQ. The CDR3 is CASSLGRDQGNIQYF. The CDR3 nucleotides are TGCGCCAGCAGCTTGGGTAGGGACCAGGGGAACATTCAGTACTTC.

The chain employs TRBV7-9 and TRBJ1-3, with unresolved D. Germline values: CDR1 SEHNR, CDR2 FQNEAQ (reference sequence). The germline V and J ends were trimmed by 1 base and 8 bases, with 15 bases remaining between them. The CDR3 has 15 residues. The CDR3 sequence: CASSLVRESGYTIYF. CDR3 sequence (DNA): TGTGCCAGCAGCTTAGTTCGGGAGAGCGGGTACACCATATATTTT.

This clonotype was seen more than once but under ten times. The gene calls are TRBV7-9 and TRBJ2-3; 9 nucleotides line up with TRBD1. The CDR3 covers 14 residues. Germline V gene data show CDR1 as SEHNR and CDR2 as FQNEAQ (reference sequence). V was clipped by 1 base and J by 7 bases; unmatched bases: 3. The CDR3 loop is CASSLGGTGNTQYF. CDR3 nucleotide sequence: TGTGCCAGCAGCTTAGGAGGGACAGGGAATACGCAGTATTTT. Full variable domain (remainder filled in from reference TRBV7-9 and TRBJ2-3): DTGVSQNPRHKITKRGQNVTFRCDPISEHNRLYWYRQTLGQGPEFLTYFQNEAQLEKSRLLSDRFSAERPKGSFSTLEIQRTEQGDSAMYLCASSLGGTGNTQYFGPGTRLTVL.

This clonotype was seen a handful of times. The chain uses TRBV30 and TRBJ2-5; TRBD1 matches at 8 bases. The CDR3 runs 13 residues. J lost 4 bases, V lost 2 bases, and 3 bases had no gene match. CDR1 and CDR2 from the germline V gene are GTSNPN and SVGIG (reference sequence). This CDR3 is CAWSPGGAETQYF. CDR3 bases: TGTGCCTGGAGTCCAGGGGGCGCAGAGACCCAGTACTTC. Using reference TRBV30 and TRBJ2-5 for the parts outside the CDR3, the full variable domain is SQTIHQWPATLVQPVGSPLSLECTVEGTSNPNLYWYRQAAGRGLQLLFYSVGIGQISSEVPQNLSASRPQDRQFILSSKKLLLSDSGFYLCAWSPGGAETQYFGPGTRLLVL.

V and J are TRBV20-1 and TRBJ2-1; 11 bases match TRBD2. This CDR3 region has 15 residues. Trimming cost V 2 bases and J 4 bases; bases outside gene matches: 4. Looked up from germline, CDR1 is DFQATT and CDR2 is SNEGSKA (reference sequence). This CDR3 is CSARMTSGVYNEQFF. CDR3 in DNA: TGCAGTGCTAGAATGACTAGCGGGGTTTACAATGAGCAGTTCTTC.

The chain recombines TRBV6-2 or TRBV6-3 with TRBJ2-3; 7 bases map to TRBD2. V trimming: 3 bases; J trimming: 0 bases; junction bases outside the gene matches: 9. Germline V gene sequence: CDR1 MNHEY, CDR2 SVGEGT. The CDR3 contains 17 residues. CDR3 region: CASSYFPSGRSTDTQYF. In DNA, the CDR3 is TGTGCCAGCAGTTATTTCCCTAGCGGCCGAAGCACAGATACGCAGTATTTT.

The V call is TRBV28, the J call TRBJ2-1; 7 bases are shared with TRBD2. CDR1 and CDR2 (germline): MDHEN, SYDVKM. Trimming cost V 1 base and J 1 base; bases outside gene matches: 4. This CDR3 region has 16 residues. The CDR3 DNA reads TGTGCCAGCAGTTTATTTTGGGGGGGATCCTACAATGAGCAGTTCTTC. Translated: CASSLFWGGSYNEQFF.

There are many counts of this clonotype. J is TRBJ2-4 and V is TRBV12-3 or TRBV12-4; D possibly corresponds to TRBD2 (5 bases). This CDR3 contains 14 residues. The V end lost 5 bases, the J end lost 2 bases, and 10 bases lay between the germline ends. CDR3 nucleotide sequence: TGTGCCAGCAGTGTCGGAGGATCCAAAAACATTCAGTACTTC. This encodes CASSVGGSKNIQYF.